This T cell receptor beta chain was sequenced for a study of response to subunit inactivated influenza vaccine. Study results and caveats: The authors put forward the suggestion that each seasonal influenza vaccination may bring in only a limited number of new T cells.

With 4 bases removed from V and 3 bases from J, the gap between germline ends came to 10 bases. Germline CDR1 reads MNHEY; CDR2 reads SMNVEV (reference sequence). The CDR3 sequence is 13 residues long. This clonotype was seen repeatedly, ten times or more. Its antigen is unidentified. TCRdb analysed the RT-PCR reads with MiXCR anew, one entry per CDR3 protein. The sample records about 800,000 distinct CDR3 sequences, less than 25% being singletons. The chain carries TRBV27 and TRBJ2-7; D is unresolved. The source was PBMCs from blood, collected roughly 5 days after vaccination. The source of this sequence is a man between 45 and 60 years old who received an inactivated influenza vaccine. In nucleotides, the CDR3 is TGTGCCAGCAGTTATGGTCGCTACTACGAGCAGTACTTC. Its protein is CASSYGRYYEQYF.